Below are 17 T cell receptor beta chains sequenced from a single sample in a study of long-term antiretroviral therapy in people with HIV. Run at survey level, the immunoSEQ assay was version v3.0. Using immunoSEQ multiplex PCR, the repertoire was profiled, and TCRdb retains in-frame clones only, with some absent. The repertoire holds 25,000 to 35,000 clones, with 90% to 95% as singletons. The sequenced sample was unsorted PBMCs, obtained about 7.4 years after starting antiretroviral therapy. The origin of the receptors is a man in his forties or fifties with HIV.

This chain joins TRBV6-1 and TRBJ2-7; TRBD1 might be the D (5 bases). The germline CDR1 and CDR2 sequences are MNHNS and SASEGT. With 4 bases removed from V and 7 bases from J, the gap between germline ends came to 14 bases. The CDR3 consists of 13 residues. CDR3: CASSGQGTAEQYF. The CDR3 DNA sequence: TGTGCCAGCAGTGGTCAGGGAACCGCGGAGCAGTACTTC.

This chain joins TRBV27 and TRBJ2-5; D is possibly TRBD1 (5 bases). Germline values: CDR1 MNHEY, CDR2 SMNVEV (reference sequence). The CDR3 consists of 16 residues. V was trimmed by 5 bases and J by 1 base, leaving 17 bases between them. Here the CDR3 reads CASSRWVGRLQETQYF. CDR3 coding DNA: TGTGCCAGCAGTCGTTGGGTGGGGCGACTCCAAGAGACCCAGTACTTC.

For the CDR3, the DNA is TGTGCCAGCAGCTTTCCAGACAGGGGAGTCGACGAGCAGTACTTC. Translated: CASSFPDRGVDEQYF. This chain joins TRBV7-9 and TRBJ2-7; 8 bases are a match to TRBD1. V lost 3 bases and J lost 5; bases outside the gene matches: 9. CDR3 length: 15 residues. Germline values: CDR1 SEHNR, CDR2 FQNEAQ (reference sequence).

The rearrangement joins TRBV29-1 to TRBJ2-2, with unresolved D. CDR3 length: 11 amino acids. Deletions cut 3 bases from V and 7 bases from J, with 6 bases between. The germline V gene encodes CDR1 SQVTM and CDR2 ANQGSEA. For the CDR3, the DNA is TGCAGCGTTGAGAATGGCGGGGAGCTGTTTTTT. Protein: CSVENGGELFF.

This chain uses TRBV5-4 with TRBJ2-1; 7 bases map to TRBD2. V lost 5 bases, J lost 8 bases, and 10 bases stayed unmatched. Germline values: CDR1 SGHNT, CDR2 YYREEE (reference sequence). The CDR3 length is 14 residues. The CDR3: CASRFSGAGDEQFF. The CDR3 coding sequence is TGTGCCAGCAGGTTCAGCGGGGCGGGGGATGAGCAGTTCTTC.

The J gene is TRBJ1-2, the V gene TRBV28; unclear D gene. Trimming removed 1 base from V and 1 base from J, with 16 bases in between. The CDR3 extends over 17 amino acids. Germline V gene data show CDR1 as MDHEN and CDR2 as SYDVKM. The CDR3 is CASSLFGGLGNNYGYTF. For the CDR3, the DNA is TGTGCCAGCAGTTTATTTGGAGGGTTGGGGAATAACTATGGCTACACCTTC.

The rearrangement joins TRBV2 to TRBJ1-4; 8 bases line up with TRBD1. This CDR3 is built from 15 residues. Germline V gene sequence: CDR1 SNHLY, CDR2 FYNNEI. Losses at the gene ends were 0 bases for V and 8 bases for J; bases not matched to a gene: 5. CDR3 residues: CASSEAFRGPEKLFF. Written as DNA, the CDR3 is TGTGCCAGCAGTGAAGCTTTCAGGGGGCCGGAAAAACTGTTTTTT.

The CDR3 loop reads CASSLAGNTEAFF. Here the CDR3 DNA reads TGTGCCAGCAGTTTGGCAGGGAACACTGAAGCTTTCTTT. This chain joins TRBV27 and TRBJ1-1; D call uncertain. CDR3 size: 13 residues. Germline CDR1 reads MNHEY; CDR2 reads SMNVEV (reference sequence). Trimming removed 3 bases at V and 1 base at J, with 6 bases between.

The chain has TRBV11-3 and TRBJ2-3; D is ambiguous. The V gene lost 5 bases and the J gene lost 5 bases, with 11 bases spanning the gap. CDR1 is SGHNT and CDR2 is YENEEA in the germline V gene. This CDR3 has 13 amino acids. The CDR3 spells CASSPEFGDTQYF. In nucleotides, the CDR3 is TGTGCCAGCAGCCCCGAATTCGGAGATACGCAGTATTTT.

The rearrangement joins TRBV11-3 to TRBJ2-7; maybe TRBD1 (5 bases). The length of the CDR3 is 14 residues. Germline V CDR1 and CDR2: SGHNT, YENEEA. V was shortened by 2 bases and J by 3 bases, with 11 bases between the two germline ends. As DNA, the CDR3 is TGTGCCAGCAGCTTATACGGCCAGGGCTACGAGCAGTACTTC. Translation gives CASSLYGQGYEQYF.

This sequence joins TRBV27 and TRBJ2-7; D possibly corresponds to TRBD2 (7 bases). The CDR3 is 15 amino acids. V was pared by 3 bases and J by 5 bases, with 17 bases between. The germline V gene has CDR1 MNHEY and CDR2 SMNVEV (reference sequence). DNA of the CDR3: TGTGCCAGCAGTTTTGCGGGCGGGGGCGCCAACGAGCAGTACTTC. This codes for CASSFAGGGANEQYF.

This sequence joins TRBV27 and TRBJ1-2; tentatively, D is TRBD1 (6 bases). V shed 1 base and J shed 6 bases, with 15 bases lying between them. Germline V gene sequence: CDR1 MNHEY, CDR2 SMNVEV (reference sequence). The CDR3 length is 15 residues. DNA for the CDR3: TGTGCCAGCAGTTTATTCGGGGGGCCGGTTAATGGCTACACCTTC. This encodes CASSLFGGPVNGYTF.

The rearrangement links TRBV21-1 to TRBJ2-2; the table's D call, TRBD2, has no DNA check behind it. TRBV21-1 is given as a pseudogene. The CDR3 runs 16 residues. The CDR3 DNA sequence: TGTGCCAGCAGCAAAGGGGGGAGCGGGGGTAACGGGGAGCTGTTTTTT. Translation gives CASSKGGSGGNGELFF.

The chain links TRBV4-1 to TRBJ2-3; D is perhaps TRBD1 or TRBD2 (5 bases each). In germline, CDR1 is MGHRA, CDR2 YSYEKL. This CDR3 is built from 14 residues. The ends were cut back, 2 bases at V and 9 bases at J, with 15 bases in the middle. The DNA of the CDR3 is TGCGCCAGCAGCCAATCCTCCGGGACCCAAACGCAGTATTTT. Translation gives CASSQSSGTQTQYF.

The chain joins TRBV6-1 to TRBJ1-1, with TRBD1 as a possible D gene (5 bases). Per germline, CDR1 MNHNS and CDR2 SASEGT. The CDR3 has 14 amino acids. Trimming took off 6 bases at V and 5 bases at J, with 16 bases between the two ends. CDR3: CASRPSGGGTEAFF. CDR3 sequence (DNA): TGTGCCAGCAGACCTTCGGGGGGGGGAACTGAAGCTTTCTTT.

This chain connects TRBV6-4 to TRBJ1-2; D not certain. Between the trimmed V and J ends, which lost 1 base and 4 bases, there was a span of 10 bases. There are 14 residues in the CDR3. CDR1 is MRHNA, CDR2 SNTAGT, per germline. CDR3: CASSDCRTAYGYTF. CDR3 sequence (DNA): TGTGCCAGCAGTGACTGCCGGACTGCCTATGGCTACACCTTC.

The rearrangement uses TRBV19 and TRBJ2-6, with 8 bases aligning to TRBD1. The V segment lost 2 bases and the J segment 0 bases; nucleotides outside the gene matches: 12. This CDR3 has 20 amino acids. Germline loops: CDR1 LNHDA, CDR2 SQIVND (reference sequence). CDR3 nucleotides: TGTGCCAGTAGTATAACGGACAGGGATCACTGCCTCTCTGGGGCCAACGTCCTGACTTTC. Its protein product is CASSITDRDHCLSGANVLTF.